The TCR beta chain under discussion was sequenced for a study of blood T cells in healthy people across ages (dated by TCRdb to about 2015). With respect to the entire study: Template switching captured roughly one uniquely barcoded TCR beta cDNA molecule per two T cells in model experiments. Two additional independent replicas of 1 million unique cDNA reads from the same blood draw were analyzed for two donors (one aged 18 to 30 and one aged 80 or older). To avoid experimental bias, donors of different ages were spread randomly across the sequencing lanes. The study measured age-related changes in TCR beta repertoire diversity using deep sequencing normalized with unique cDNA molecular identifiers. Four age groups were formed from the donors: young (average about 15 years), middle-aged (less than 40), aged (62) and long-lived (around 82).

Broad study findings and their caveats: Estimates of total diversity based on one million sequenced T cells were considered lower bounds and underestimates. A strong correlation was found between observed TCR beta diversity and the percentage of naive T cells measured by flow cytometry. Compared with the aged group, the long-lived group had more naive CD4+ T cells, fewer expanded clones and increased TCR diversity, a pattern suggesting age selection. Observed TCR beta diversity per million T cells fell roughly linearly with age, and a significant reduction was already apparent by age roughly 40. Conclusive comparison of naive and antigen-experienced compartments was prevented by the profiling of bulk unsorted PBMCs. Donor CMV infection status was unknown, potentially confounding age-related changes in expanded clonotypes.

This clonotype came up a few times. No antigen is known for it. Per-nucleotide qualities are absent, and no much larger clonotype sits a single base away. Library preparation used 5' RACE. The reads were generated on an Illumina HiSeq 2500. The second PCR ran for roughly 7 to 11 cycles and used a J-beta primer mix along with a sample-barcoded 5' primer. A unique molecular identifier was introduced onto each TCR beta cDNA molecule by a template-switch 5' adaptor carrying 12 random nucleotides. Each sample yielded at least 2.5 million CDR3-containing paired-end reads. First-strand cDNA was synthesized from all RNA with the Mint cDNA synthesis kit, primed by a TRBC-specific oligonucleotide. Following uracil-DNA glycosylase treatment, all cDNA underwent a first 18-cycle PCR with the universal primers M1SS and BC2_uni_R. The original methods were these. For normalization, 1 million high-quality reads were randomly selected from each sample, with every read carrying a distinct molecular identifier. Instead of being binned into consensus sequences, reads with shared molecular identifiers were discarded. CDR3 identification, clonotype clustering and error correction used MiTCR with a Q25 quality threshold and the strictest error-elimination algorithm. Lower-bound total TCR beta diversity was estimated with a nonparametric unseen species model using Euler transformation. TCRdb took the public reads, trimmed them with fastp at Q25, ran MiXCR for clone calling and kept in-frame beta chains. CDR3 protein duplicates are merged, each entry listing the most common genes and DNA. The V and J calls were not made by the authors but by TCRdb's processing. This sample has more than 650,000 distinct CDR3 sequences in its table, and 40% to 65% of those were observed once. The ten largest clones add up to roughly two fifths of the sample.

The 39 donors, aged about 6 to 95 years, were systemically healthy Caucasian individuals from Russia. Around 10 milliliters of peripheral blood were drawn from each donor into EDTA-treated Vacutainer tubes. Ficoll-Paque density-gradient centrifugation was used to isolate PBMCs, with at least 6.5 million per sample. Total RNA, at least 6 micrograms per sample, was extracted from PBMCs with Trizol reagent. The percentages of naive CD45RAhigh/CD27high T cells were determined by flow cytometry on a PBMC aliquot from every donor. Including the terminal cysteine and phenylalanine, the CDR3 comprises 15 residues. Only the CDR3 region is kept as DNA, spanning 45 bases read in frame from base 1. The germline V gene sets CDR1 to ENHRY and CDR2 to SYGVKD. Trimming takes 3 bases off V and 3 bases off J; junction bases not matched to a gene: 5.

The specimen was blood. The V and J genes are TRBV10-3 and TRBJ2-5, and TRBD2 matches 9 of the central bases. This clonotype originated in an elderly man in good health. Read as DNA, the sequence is TGTGCCATCAGTGACTACCGACTAGCGGAAGAGACCCAGTACTTC. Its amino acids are CAISDYRLAEETQYF.